Listed here are 13 T cell receptor beta chains from one sample, sequenced in a study of cytomegalovirus exposure and HLA in healthy donors. The study ran its PCR with 60 Vbeta and 13 Jbeta primers. Repertoires were generated with immunoSEQ multiplex PCR, while TCRdb's copy carries only in-frame clones and drops some. The sample carries 35,000 to 50,000 clones, 51% recorded once. The sample comprised PBMCs. All receptors come from a man aged 55 to 70 in good health and CMV-seronegative.

J is TRBJ2-7 and V is TRBV30; 9 bases are shared with TRBD1. The CDR3 extends over 15 amino acids. The junction had 4 bases not matched to a gene; V was cut back by 1 base and J by 0 bases. The germline CDR1 and CDR2 sequences are GTSNPN and SVGIG (reference sequence). CDR3 nucleotide sequence: TGTGCCTGGAGTGCCGGGACAGGGAGCTCCTACGAGCAGTACTTC. It is translated as CAWSAGTGSSYEQYF. Drawing the rest from reference TRBV30 and TRBJ2-7, the complete variable domain is SQTIHQWPATLVQPVGSPLSLECTVEGTSNPNLYWYRQAAGRGLQLLFYSVGIGQISSEVPQNLSASRPQDRQFILSSKKLLLSDSGFYLCAWSAGTGSSYEQYFGPGTRLTVT.

This chain connects TRBV7-2 to TRBJ2-2; the D gene is possibly TRBD1 (6 bases). Germline CDR1 is SGHTA and CDR2 is FQGNSA. The V end was cut by 5 bases, the J end by 1 base, with 11 bases between. This CDR3 comprises 15 residues. CDR3 bases: TGTGCCAGCAGCCTCCAAGGGGGGAACACCGGGGAGCTGTTTTTT. Its protein product is CASSLQGGNTGELFF.

This clone was observed a few times. J is TRBJ1-4 and V is TRBV18; possible D gene TRBD1, 6 bases. Germline CDR1 and CDR2: KGHSH and LQKENI. Trimming shortened V by 2 bases and J by 8 bases, and 12 bases separated the two germline ends. The CDR3 length is 14 residues. CDR3 nucleotide sequence: TGTGCCAGCTCACCAGCGGGGGCTGGCGAAAAACTGTTTTTT. This sequence encodes CASSPAGAGEKLFF.

V usage is TRBV20-1 and J usage is TRBJ2-1; no firm D call. V was shortened by 1 base and J by 6 bases, with 4 bases between the two germline ends. CDR1 is DFQATT, CDR2 SNEGSKA, per germline (reference sequence). The length of the CDR3 is 11 residues. The CDR3 is CSARVVNEQFF. For the CDR3, the DNA is TGCAGTGCTAGAGTCGTCAATGAGCAGTTCTTC.

This chain links TRBV9 with TRBJ1-5; D remains ambiguous. V lost 0 bases, J lost 4 bases, and 14 bases lay in between. Germline V lookup: CDR1 SGDLS, CDR2 YYNGEE. The CDR3 loop spans 16 amino acids. The CDR3 spells CASSVDAGQSNQPQHF. DNA for the CDR3: TGTGCCAGCAGCGTAGACGCGGGTCAGTCAAATCAGCCCCAGCATTTT.

The rearrangement links TRBV7-2 to TRBJ2-3; D might be TRBD1 (5 bases). The CDR3 extends over 15 amino acids. Trimming pared 3 bases from V and 6 bases from J, leaving 16 bases between. Per germline, CDR1 SGHTA and CDR2 FQGNSA. CDR3 in DNA: TGTGCCAGCAGCTTTCGGTCTGGACAAAGCGATACGCAGTATTTT. Its translation: CASSFRSGQSDTQYF.

This clone appeared a few times. The V call is TRBV15, the J call TRBJ2-3; 10 bases line up with TRBD2. V shed 1 base and J 6 bases; nucleotides not matched to a gene: 7. The CDR3 sequence is 16 residues long. CDR1 LNHNV and CDR2 YYDKDF come from the germline V gene (reference sequence). CDR3 loop: CATSRGPGLASDTQYF. The CDR3 DNA reads as TGTGCCACCAGCAGAGGACCGGGACTAGCGTCGGATACGCAGTATTTT.

Only a few counts were recorded for this clone. Other nucleotide sequences from this sample produce the same CDR3. This chain links TRBV19 with TRBJ1-5; 8 nucleotides line up with TRBD1. V was pared by 4 bases and J by 7 bases, with 6 bases of the junction left unmatched. Germline V lookup: CDR1 LNHDA, CDR2 SQIVND (reference sequence). CDR3 length equals 14 residues. CDR3 nucleotide sequence: TGTGCCAGTAGTACAGGACAGGGAGGACAGCCCCAGCATTTT. Translation gives CASSTGQGGQPQHF. Drawing the rest from reference TRBV19 and TRBJ1-5, the complete variable domain is DGGITQSPKYLFRKEGQNVTLSCEQNLNHDAMYWYRQDPGQGLRLIYYSQIVNDFQKGDIAEGYSVSREKKESFPLTVTSAQKNPTAFYLCASSTGQGGQPQHFGDGTRLSIL.

The gene calls are TRBV7-2 and TRBJ2-7; no definite D call. V lost 1 base and J lost 0, with 10 bases in between. The CDR3 contains 15 residues. Germline assignment: CDR1 SGHTA and CDR2 FQGNSA. In nucleotides, the CDR3 is TGTGCCAGCAGCTTAGACGGTTCGAGCTCCTACGAGCAGTACTTC. Translation gives CASSLDGSSSYEQYF.

This clone was picked up a small number of times. V and J are TRBV19 and TRBJ2-1, with D perhaps matching TRBD1 (6 bases). V dropped 1 base and J dropped 0 bases, with 7 bases sitting between them. Germline V lookup: CDR1 LNHDA, CDR2 SQIVND (reference sequence). This CDR3 is 15 amino acids long. CDR3 nucleotides: TGTGCCAGTAGTATAGGACAGGACTCCTACAATGAGCAGTTCTTC. Translated: CASSIGQDSYNEQFF.

This clone was counted a single time. The V call is TRBV2, the J call TRBJ1-2; maybe TRBD1 (6 bases). Trimming left V 7 bases short and J 6 bases short, with 12 bases between. This CDR3 has 12 amino acids. Germline assignment: CDR1 SNHLY and CDR2 FYNNEI. This CDR3 is CASIPYRDGYTF. The CDR3 bases are TGTGCCAGCATCCCTTACAGGGATGGCTACACCTTC.

V is TRBV18 and J is TRBJ2-5; the D gene is possibly TRBD1 (5 bases). The germline V gene encodes CDR1 KGHSH and CDR2 LQKENI. V lost 6 bases and J 3 bases, leaving 8 bases between the germline ends. This CDR3 has 12 residues. The CDR3 loop is CASSRREETQYF. The CDR3 coding sequence is TGTGCCAGCTCCCGCAGGGAAGAGACCCAGTACTTC. The whole variable domain, filled in from reference TRBV18 and TRBJ2-5, reads NAGVMQNPRHLVRRRGQEARLRCSPMKGHSHVYWYRQLPEEGLKFMVYLQKENIIDESGMPKERFSAEFPKEGPSILRIQQVVRGDSAAYFCASSRREETQYFGPGTRLLVL.

V and J are TRBV2 and TRBJ2-1, with 13 bases fitting TRBD2. Germline loops: CDR1 SNHLY, CDR2 FYNNEI. This CDR3 comprises 15 residues. V lost 5 bases and J lost 9; bases outside the gene matches: 7. The CDR3, as DNA: TGTGCCAGCAGTCCAACGACTAGCGGGAGGATTGAGCAGTTCTTC. Residues: CASSPTTSGRIEQFF.